This entry lists 17 T cell receptor beta chains sequenced from one sample in a study of T cell responses to AZD1222 COVID-19 vaccine (dated by TCRdb to the early 2020s). Receptors were amplified or captured by the immunoSEQ multiplex PCR assay. Entries here come from immuneACCESS through TCRdb and include only in-frame sequences with V and J called. Some clones fail to appear in such tables; in the studies checked, an unresolved V gene covers under half of the shortfall, and the cause of the remainder is unknown. For this sample the table gives 150,000 to 200,000 clones, of which 87% were detected only once. Of the sample, approximately 2.5% is held by the ten largest clones. The time point tag for this specimen amounts to: baseline before first vaccination. The source was peripheral blood, collected on day 0 of AZD1222 vaccination. The receptors stem from an adult in good health.

The chain is built from TRBV3-1 (or the pseudogene TRBV3-2) and TRBJ1-3; no definite D call. V was pared by 4 bases and J by 4 bases, with 8 bases between. There are 13 residues in the CDR3. The germline CDR1 and CDR2 sequences are LGHDT and YNNKEL (reference sequence). CDR3 nucleotide sequence: TGTGCCAGCAGCCTAAACCGGGGAAACACCATATATTTT. This encodes CASSLNRGNTIYF.

The V and J genes are TRBV4-2 and TRBJ1-4, with a tentative D call TRBD1 (5 bases). Germline CDR1 is LGHNA and CDR2 is YNFKEQ. The CDR3 is made up of 15 amino acids. V lost 0 bases and J lost 8, with 13 bases in between. CDR3 region: CASSQESRAPEKLFF. DNA for the CDR3: TGTGCCAGCAGCCAAGAGTCCAGGGCTCCAGAAAAACTGTTTTTT.

This clone was counted a few times. The V and J genes are TRBV20-1 and TRBJ1-2; no clear D. The CDR3 has 14 residues. The V end lost 3 bases, the J end lost 0 bases, and 11 bases lay between the germline ends. Germline V gene sequence: CDR1 DFQATT, CDR2 SNEGSKA (reference sequence). The CDR3 region has the DNA TGCAGTGCTAGTAGTCAACAGACTAACTATGGCTACACCTTC. Protein product: CSASSQQTNYGYTF.

The chain recombines TRBV5-1 with TRBJ2-5; tentatively, D is TRBD1 (6 bases). V lost 0 bases and J lost 5, with 17 bases in between. Germline-derived CDR1 and CDR2 are SGHRS and YFSETQ. The CDR3 covers 16 residues. The CDR3 spells CASSLGDTSLGETQYF. The CDR3 coding sequence is TGCGCCAGCAGCTTGGGGGACACCTCACTTGGCGAGACCCAGTACTTC.

The chain is built from TRBV3-1 (or the pseudogene TRBV3-2) and TRBJ2-7; D possibly uses TRBD1 or TRBD2 (5 bases each). The CDR3 has 15 amino acids. V was trimmed by 4 bases and J by 6 bases, leaving 19 bases between them. CDR1 and CDR2 (germline): LGHDT, YNNKEL (reference sequence). The CDR3 DNA is TGTGCCAGCAGCCCGGGGCTTTCTGGCCGTGGCGAGCAGTACTTC. Protein product: CASSPGLSGRGEQYF.

The chain joins TRBV5-1 to TRBJ1-2; 8 bases line up with TRBD1. V was pared by 3 bases and J by 2 bases, with 6 bases of the junction left unmatched. CDR3 length equals 15 residues. The germline V gene encodes CDR1 SGHRS and CDR2 YFSETQ. The CDR3 is CASSSAGTGNYGYTF. CDR3 bases: TGCGCCAGCAGCTCCGCAGGGACAGGAAACTATGGCTACACCTTC. The whole variable domain, filled in from reference TRBV5-1 and TRBJ1-2, reads KAGVTQTPRYLIKTRGQQVTLSCSPISGHRSVSWYQQTPGQGLQFLFEYFSETQRNKGNFPGRFSGRQFSNSRSEMNVSTLELGDSALYLCASSSAGTGNYGYTFGSGTRLTVV.

The chain combines TRBV19 with TRBJ1-1; D is undetermined. The germline gives CDR1 LNHDA, CDR2 SQIVND (reference sequence). CDR3 size: 14 residues. Trimming left V 0 bases short and J 10 bases short, with 15 bases between. CDR3 bases: TGTGCCAGTAGTATAGATCTATTCAAAGGCAGAGCTTTCTTT. This codes for CASSIDLFKGRAFF. Looking up the rest from reference TRBV19 and TRBJ1-1 gives the full variable domain: DGGITQSPKYLFRKEGQNVTLSCEQNLNHDAMYWYRQDPGQGLRLIYYSQIVNDFQKGDIAEGYSVSREKKESFPLTVTSAQKNPTAFYLCASSIDLFKGRAFFGQGTRLTVV.

J is TRBJ2-5 and V is TRBV13; 9 bases line up with TRBD2. This CDR3 is built from 14 residues. The trim removed 7 bases at V and 0 bases at J, leaving 3 bases unmatched. In germline, CDR1 is PRHDT, CDR2 FYEKMQ (reference sequence). CDR3 nucleotides: TGTGCCAGCAATAGCGGGGGCTACCAAGAGACCCAGTACTTC. Translation: CASNSGGYQETQYF.

To note about this clone: Other DNA sequences of this sample code for an identical CDR3. The CDR3 nucleotides are TGTGCCAGCTCACCTACCGGAGCTAACTATGGCTACACCTTC. Translated, it gives CASSPTGANYGYTF. The chain employs TRBV18 and TRBJ1-2; no reliable D call. Trimming removed 3 bases from V and 0 bases from J, with 8 bases in between. Germline-derived CDR1 and CDR2 are KGHSH and LQKENI. The CDR3 spans 14 residues.

The CDR3 DNA sequence: TGTGCCAGCAGTTACCTCGACAGGAAGGTCTCCTACGAGCAGTACTTC. It translates to CASSYLDRKVSYEQYF. V usage is TRBV7-8 and J usage is TRBJ2-7, with D perhaps TRBD1 (6 bases). With 6 bases removed from V and 0 bases from J, the gap between germline ends came to 18 bases. The CDR3 loop spans 16 amino acids. Per the germline V gene, CDR1 is SGHVS and CDR2 is FQNEAQ. The full variable domain, its missing parts supplied by reference TRBV7-8 and TRBJ2-7, is GAGVSQSPRYKVAKRGQDVALRCDPISGHVSLFWYQQALGQGPEFLTYFQNEAQLDKSGLPSDRFFAERPEGSVSTLKIQRTQQEDSAVYLCASSYLDRKVSYEQYFGPGTRLTVT.

The chain combines TRBV9 with TRBJ1-1; D possibly corresponds to TRBD1 (6 bases). Germline V gives CDR1 SGDLS, CDR2 YYNGEE. V was cut by 3 bases and J by 4 bases, with 13 bases left in between. The CDR3 totals 14 residues. CDR3 loop: CASSARQEGTEAFF. For the CDR3, the DNA is TGTGCCAGCAGCGCCAGACAGGAAGGCACTGAAGCTTTCTTT.

This clone showed up just a few times. This chain uses TRBV19 with TRBJ1-2; weak D call: TRBD1 (5 bases). The CDR3 consists of 15 residues. Germline CDR1 LNHDA, CDR2 SQIVND (reference sequence). V lost 7 bases, J lost 5 bases, and 20 bases lay in between. The CDR3 is CASTVQWGTAYGYTF. DNA for the CDR3: TGTGCCAGTACCGTTCAGTGGGGGACGGCTTATGGCTACACCTTC.

The V call is TRBV6-6, the J call TRBJ1-3; D might be TRBD1 (5 bases). V lost 8 bases and J 0 bases, leaving 17 bases between the germline ends. CDR1 and CDR2 from the germline V gene are MNHNY and SVGAGI (reference sequence). The CDR3 totals 16 residues. CDR3 nucleotides: TGTGCCAGCCGAGCGGCAGGGCAAGGCTCTGGAAACACCATATATTTT. This sequence encodes CASRAAGQGSGNTIYF.

This clone appeared a single time. The V call is TRBV2, the J call TRBJ2-2, with unresolved D. The germline CDR1 and CDR2 sequences are SNHLY and FYNNEI. The germline V and J ends were trimmed by 4 bases and 4 bases, with 13 bases remaining between them. CDR3 length: 15 amino acids. CDR3 bases: TGTGCCAGCAGTGGGGCCCCTGTCCGCACCGGGGAGCTGTTTTTT. It codes for CASSGAPVRTGELFF.

The chain links TRBV5-8 to TRBJ2-3, with D perhaps being TRBD1 or TRBD2 (5 bases each). Germline V gene data show CDR1 as SGHTS and CDR2 as YDEGEE. Trimming took 0 bases from V and 6 from J, leaving 20 bases between them. The CDR3 sequence is 17 residues long. The CDR3 nucleotides are TGTGCCAGCAGCTTGGATCTCCGGGGCGCCTCTGGGGATACGCAGTATTTT. Its protein product is CASSLDLRGASGDTQYF.

CDR3 loop: CASSLWGGGTDTQYF. The DNA of the CDR3 is TGTGCCAGCAGCTTATGGGGTGGCGGCACAGATACGCAGTATTTT. The chain has TRBV7-2 and TRBJ2-3; D is ambiguous. CDR1 is SGHTA and CDR2 is FQGNSA in the germline V gene. Trimming stripped 2 bases from V and 1 base from J, with 10 bases between. CDR3 length equals 15 residues.

The rearrangement joins TRBV29-1 to TRBJ1-1; 10 nucleotides agree with TRBD1. CDR3 length equals 17 residues. Germline V gene sequence: CDR1 SQVTM, CDR2 ANQGSEA. Trimming removed 5 bases from V and 0 bases from J; junction bases left unmatched: 12. The CDR3 DNA reads TGCAGCGTTCCCGATCTCACCGGGACAGGGGTGAACACTGAAGCTTTCTTT. Translating it yields CSVPDLTGTGVNTEAFF.